This T cell receptor (beta chain) was sequenced during a study of shared clonotypes between healthy human individuals. Measured with immunoSEQ multiplex PCR; TCRdb has only the in-frame clones, and not every one. The sample carries hundreds of thousands of clones, 70% to 80% recorded once. The ends were cut back, 3 bases at V and 0 bases at J, with 8 bases in the middle. The CDR3 is 14 amino acids. CDR1 is SEHNR, CDR2 FQNEAQ, per germline (reference sequence). Sequenced sample: PBMCs. The TCR comes from a woman in her thirties or forties in good health. Some clones in this sample may be carry-over from other donors' samples. This rearrangement joins TRBV7-9 to TRBJ1-2; D unclear. The chain's CDR3 is CASSFPGPNYGYTF. The CDR3 DNA is TGTGCCAGCAGCTTCCCGGGTCCTAACTATGGCTACACCTTC.